Each of the 6 T cell receptor beta chains below was sequenced from the same sample in a study of cytomegalovirus exposure and HLA in healthy donors. The primer mix had 60 Vbeta and 13 Jbeta primers. Some clones are missing from TCRdb's copy, which holds only in-frame ones; the method was immunoSEQ multiplex PCR. The table records about 150,000 clones, nearly 85% of them present only once. The sequenced material came from PBMCs. The receptor set was obtained from a male donor in good health and CMV-seronegative.

In DNA, the CDR3 is TGTGCCAGTAGTATTGGAGAATGGCGGGTTGATCAGCCCCAGCATTTT. It is translated as CASSIGEWRVDQPQHF. The chain combines TRBV19 with TRBJ1-5, with D uncertain. The CDR3 consists of 16 residues. Trimming took 3 bases from V and 5 from J, leaving 17 bases between them. Germline V gene lookup returns CDR1 LNHDA and CDR2 SQIVND (reference sequence).

The genes are TRBV27 and TRBJ2-3, with 9 bases that match TRBD1. The germline gives CDR1 MNHEY, CDR2 SMNVEV (reference sequence). This CDR3 is built from 15 residues. V gave up 4 bases and J gave up 2 bases; unmatched junction bases: 4. CDR3 in DNA: TGTGCCAGCAGTTCCCGGGACAGGGACACAGATACGCAGTATTTT. It yields the protein CASSSRDRDTDTQYF.

The J gene is TRBJ2-7, the V gene TRBV14; D call uncertain. The V end was cut by 1 base, the J end by 3 bases, with 7 bases between. This CDR3 contains 13 residues. Germline-derived CDR1 and CDR2 are SGHDN and FVKESK. CDR3: CASSQVLFYEQYF. The CDR3, as DNA: TGTGCCAGCAGCCAAGTACTATTCTACGAGCAGTACTTC.

V is TRBV11-2 and J is TRBJ2-1, with 11 nucleotides matching TRBD2. Losses at the gene ends were 5 bases for V and 2 bases for J; bases not matched to a gene: 5. The CDR3 totals 16 residues. Looked up from germline, CDR1 is SGHAT and CDR2 is FQNNGV. CDR3 in amino acids: CASSTSGSRPYNEQFF. The CDR3, as DNA: TGTGCCAGCAGCACTAGCGGGAGTCGTCCCTACAATGAGCAGTTCTTC. The complete variable domain, with remaining parts taken from reference TRBV11-2 and TRBJ2-1, reads EAGVAQSPRYKIIEKRQSVAFWCNPISGHATLYWYQQILGQGPKLLIQFQNNGVVDDSQLPKDRFSAERLKGVDSTLKIQPAKLEDSAVYLCASSTSGSRPYNEQFFGPGTRLTVL.

J is TRBJ2-2 and V is TRBV14; TRBD1 matches 10 bases. CDR3 length equals 16 residues. Unmatched junction bases numbered 5, after V lost 2 bases and J lost 5 bases. CDR1 SGHDN and CDR2 FVKESK come from the germline V gene. In DNA, the CDR3 is TGTGCCAGCAGCCAAAGGGACAGGGGTTGGACCGGGGAGCTGTTTTTT. Its protein is CASSQRDRGWTGELFF.

This clone has only one observation. J is TRBJ1-1 and V is TRBV2; TRBD1 is a possible D gene (5 bases). The CDR3 contains 11 residues. V lost 9 bases, J lost 6 bases, and 11 bases lay in between. Germline loops: CDR1 SNHLY, CDR2 FYNNEI. This CDR3 is CASRQGAEAFF. In DNA form, the CDR3 reads TGTGCCAGTCGGCAGGGCGCTGAAGCTTTCTTT. The variable domain in full, with the rest retrieved from reference TRBV2 and TRBJ1-1, is EPEVTQTPSHQVTQMGQEVILRCVPISNHLYFYWYRQILGQKVEFLVSFYNNEISEKSEIFDDQFSVERPDGSNFTLKIRSTKLEDSAMYFCASRQGAEAFFGQGTRLTVV.